Below are 11 T cell receptor beta chains sequenced from a single sample in a study of blood T cell repertoires in COVID-19. The table came from immunoSEQ multiplex PCR; TCRdb's copy has only in-frame clones and leaves some out. Of approximately 380,000 clones in the sample, 85% were seen once. Sequenced: peripheral blood. All receptors derive from a young woman with acute or convalescent COVID-19.

The chain is built from TRBV10-3 and TRBJ1-1; a weak D match, TRBD1 (6 bases). With 10 bases removed from V and 4 bases from J, the gap between germline ends came to 10 bases. CDR1 and CDR2 (germline): ENHRY, SYGVKD. CDR3 size: 11 residues. The CDR3 sequence: CATQGSTEAFF. The DNA of the CDR3 is TGTGCCACCCAGGGGAGCACTGAAGCTTTCTTT.

A single count supports this clone. The V call is TRBV24-1, the J call TRBJ2-3; unclear D gene. CDR1 and CDR2 from the germline V gene are KGHDR and SFDVKD. Between the trimmed V and J ends, which lost 3 bases and 6 bases, there was a span of 15 bases. This CDR3 has 15 residues. The CDR3 DNA is TGTGCCACCAGTGATGCGACCAACGGAGACGATACGCAGTATTTT. Its protein is CATSDATNGDDTQYF.

This chain uses TRBV7-2 with TRBJ1-1; D gene unclear. Trimming shortened V by 1 base and J by 10 bases, and 16 bases separated the two germline ends. Germline V CDR1 and CDR2: SGHTA, FQGNSA. The CDR3 loop spans 14 amino acids. The CDR3 loop reads CASSLGLAGLIAFF. In DNA form, the CDR3 reads TGTGCCAGCAGCTTAGGTTTGGCAGGTCTAATAGCTTTCTTT.

A single count supports this clone. This rearrangement joins TRBV7-9 to TRBJ2-5; 10 bases fit TRBD2. The CDR3 has 15 amino acids. CDR1 is SEHNR, CDR2 FQNEAQ, per germline (reference sequence). V dropped 1 base and J dropped 4; count of bases not matched to a gene: 3. CDR3 sequence reads: CASSLGSSGRETQYF. The CDR3 coding sequence is TGTGCCAGCAGCTTAGGTTCTAGCGGGAGAGAGACCCAGTACTTC. The full variable domain, its missing parts supplied by reference TRBV7-9 and TRBJ2-5, is DTGVSQNPRHKITKRGQNVTFRCDPISEHNRLYWYRQTLGQGPEFLTYFQNEAQLEKSRLLSDRFSAERPKGSFSTLEIQRTEQGDSAMYLCASSLGSSGRETQYFGPGTRLLVL.

This clone has only one observation. The chain is built from TRBV6-5 and TRBJ1-3; no firm D call. The V and J ends lost 4 bases and 4 bases respectively, with 5 bases between them. Germline V gene lookup returns CDR1 MNHEY and CDR2 SVGAGI. The length of the CDR3 is 12 residues. In nucleotides, the CDR3 is TGTGCCAGCAGTTCGCAGGGAAACACCATATATTTT. It yields the protein CASSSQGNTIYF.

This chain links TRBV27 with TRBJ2-1; TRBD2 might be the D (5 bases). Trimming cost V 3 bases and J 4 bases, with 19 bases left between them. Germline assignment: CDR1 MNHEY and CDR2 SMNVEV (reference sequence). The CDR3 is 17 residues long. CDR3 bases: TGTGCCAGCAGTTTTGATTGGGAGATGTTTAAATACAATGAGCAGTTCTTC. Its protein is CASSFDWEMFKYNEQFF.

The J gene is TRBJ2-2, the V gene TRBV5-4, with D unclear. Deletions cut 2 bases from V and 1 base from J, with 9 bases between. From germline, CDR1 is SGHNT and CDR2 YYREEE (reference sequence). The CDR3 has 15 amino acids. DNA for the CDR3: TGTGCCAGCAGCTTTACCGCAGGGAACACCGGGGAGCTGTTTTTT. Its translation: CASSFTAGNTGELFF.

This clone has just one count. This chain joins TRBV5-8 and TRBJ2-5, with D perhaps TRBD1 (5 bases). Germline assignment: CDR1 SGHTS and CDR2 YDEGEE. Between the trimmed V and J ends, which lost 1 base and 5 bases, there was a span of 15 bases. CDR3 size: 15 residues. The CDR3 DNA reads TGTGCCAGCAGCTTGTTTCAGGGCTTGGGGGAGACCCAGTACTTC. It translates to CASSLFQGLGETQYF.

The CDR3 bases are TGTGCCAGCGGCGGGACGGTAGCCGTTTTTTATAATTCACCCCTCCACTTT. This codes for CASGGTVAVFYNSPLHF. V is TRBV21-1 and J is TRBJ1-6. TRBV21-1 has pseudogene status. The CDR3 loop spans 17 amino acids.

CDR3 DNA sequence: TGCGCCAGCAGCCTAGGGACAGGGGACCCCTCTGGAAACACCATATATTTT. Protein product: CASSLGTGDPSGNTIYF. The chain has TRBV4-1 and TRBJ1-3, with TRBD1 identical over 10 bases. The ends lost 4 bases at V and 0 bases at J; junction bases unmatched: 6. The CDR3 runs 17 residues. CDR1 and CDR2 (germline): MGHRA, YSYEKL.

This clone was detected only a few times. This chain joins TRBV10-1 and TRBJ2-2; tentative D call: TRBD2 (5 bases). This CDR3 region has 13 residues. The V and J ends lost 5 bases and 6 bases respectively, with 10 bases between them. Germline-derived CDR1 and CDR2 are WNHNN and SYGVQD (reference sequence). CDR3 loop: CASSLSSPGELFF. DNA for the CDR3: TGCGCCAGCAGTCTCTCTAGCCCCGGGGAGCTGTTTTTT.